These T cell receptor beta chains were read from a single sample in a study of blood T cell repertoires in COVID-19. The data were produced by immunoSEQ multiplex PCR, yet TCRdb's version contains in-frame clones alone and is incomplete. The repertoire holds about 99,000 clones, with 70% to 90% as singletons. The sequencing input was peripheral blood. The receptors come from a man aged 45-65 years in a cohort sampled during active COVID-19. The CDR3 runs from the conserved cysteine through the conserved F or W. D genes are given only for firm matches.

D gene	J gene	V gene	CDR3 DNA	CDR3 protein
TRBD1	TRBJ2-1	TRBV11-2	TGTGCCAGCAGCTTGGGGGACAGGAGTACAAGTGAGCAGTTCTTC	CASSLGDRSTSEQFF
TRBD1	TRBJ1-5	TRBV6-2/TRBV6-3	TGTGCCAGCAGTTACCAACAGGGGGCGGCTCGTATCGGTGGTCAGCCCCAGCATTTT	CASSYQQGAARIGGQPQHF
.	TRBJ2-5	TRBV18	TGTGCCAGCTCACTCAAAGAGACCCAGTACTTC	CASSLKETQYF
.	TRBJ2-1	TRBV11-2	TGTGCCAGCAGCACCTCGAGGCAGGCGGGTGAGCAGTTCTTC	CASSTSRQAGEQFF
TRBD2	TRBJ2-3	TRBV3-1/TRBV3-2	TGTGCCAGCAGCCAAGGTTCAAGCGGGGGGGCGACAGATACGCAGTATTTT	CASSQGSSGGATDTQYF
TRBD1	TRBJ2-2	TRBV7-9	TGTGCCAGCAGCTCGGGACAGATTGACACCGGGGAGCTGTTTTTT	CASSSGQIDTGELFF
.	TRBJ1-4	TRBV7-9	TGTGCCAGCAGCCGCGGGGCGGGCAGTCCTAATGAAAAACTGTTTTTT	CASSRGAGSPNEKLFF
.	TRBJ2-2	TRBV9	TGTGCCAGCAGGGGGGTAGGAGCGGGGAACACCGGGGAGCTGTTTTTT	CASRGVGAGNTGELFF
.	TRBJ1-1	TRBV28	TGTGCCAGCAGTTTCCCTAACACTGAAGCTTTCTTT	CASSFPNTEAFF
.	TRBJ1-2	TRBV7-8	TGTGCCAGCAGCCCCCTTTCTAATTATGGCTACACCTTC	CASSPLSNYGYTF